The rows below give T cell receptor beta chains drawn from one sample of a study of blood T cell repertoires in COVID-19. Here immunoSEQ multiplex PCR was the method, and the copy in TCRdb shows in-frame clones only, minus some. The sample carries 390,000 or so clones, more than 70% recorded once. Sequences were obtained from peripheral blood. Source of these receptors: a woman aged 25 to 39 with COVID-19, enrolled during active disease. The CDR3 runs from the conserved cysteine through the conserved F or W. D genes are given only for firm matches. Part of the rows lack a size; the others show once, few, many or a class for expanded clones.

>.|TRBJ1-3|once|TRBV5-1
CASSLPQAGSGNTIYF
TGCGCCAGCAGCTTGCCTCAGGCCGGTTCTGGAAACACCATATATTTT
>TRBD1|TRBJ1-1|.|TRBV19
CAEASPGQVYTEAFF
TGTGCCGAGGCCTCGCCGGGACAGGTCTACACTGAAGCTTTCTTT
>.|TRBJ2-2|.|TRBV27
CASSLRFGQAGGELFF
TGTGCCAGCAGTTTAAGGTTTGGGCAGGCGGGCGGGGAGCTGTTTTTT
>TRBD2|TRBJ2-3|.|TRBV2
CASMLREGLWDTQYF
TGTGCCAGCATGCTTCGGGAGGGCCTATGGGATACGCAGTATTTT
>TRBD1|TRBJ2-1|.|TRBV7-9
CASRPGTVDNEQFF
TGTGCCAGCAGACCCGGGACAGTCGACAATGAGCAGTTCTTC
>.|TRBJ1-1|.|TRBV4-2
CASSPTDSQNTEAFF
TGTGCCAGCAGCCCCACGGACAGCCAGAACACTGAAGCTTTCTTT
>.|TRBJ2-1|.|TRBV5-1
CASSLATDPGNEQFF
TGCGCCAGCAGCTTGGCCACCGATCCGGGCAATGAGCAGTTCTTC
>TRBD2|TRBJ2-1|.|TRBV4-1
CASSQVGLAVYNEQFF
TGCGCCAGCAGCCAAGTAGGACTAGCGGTATACAATGAGCAGTTCTTC
>TRBD2|TRBJ2-1|.|TRBV9
CASSGGLAGSSYNEQFF
TGTGCCAGCAGCGGAGGACTAGCGGGGAGCTCCTACAATGAGCAGTTCTTC
>TRBD2|TRBJ2-1|.|TRBV11-2
CASSQSRGLAGGRGNEQFF
TGTGCCAGCAGCCAATCGCGGGGACTAGCGGGGGGCCGGGGGAATGAGCAGTTCTTC
>.|TRBJ2-3|.|TRBV6-6
CASSPIFGGTSTDTQYF
TGTGCCAGCAGTCCGATTTTCGGGGGTACTAGCACAGATACGCAGTATTTT
>.|TRBJ2-4|.|TRBV21-1
CASSKVIRAAKNIQYF
TGTGCCAGCAGCAAAGTCATCAGGGCGGCCAAAAACATTCAGTACTTC
>TRBD1|TRBJ2-3|.|TRBV29-1
CSVDRGSGTDTQYF
TGCAGCGTTGACAGGGGGAGTGGTACAGATACGCAGTATTTT
>.|TRBJ1-1|.|TRBV7-2
CASSLHNLNSGLEAFF
TGTGCCAGCAGCTTACATAACCTAAATTCAGGTCTTGAAGCTTTCTTT
>.|TRBJ1-2|.|TRBV5-1
CASSLGQSYGYTF
TGCGCCAGCAGCTTGGGGCAGTCCTATGGCTACACCTTC
>.|TRBJ2-2|.|TRBV4-1
CASSQVPNFPTGELFF
TGCGCCAGCAGCCAAGTCCCCAACTTCCCCACCGGGGAGCTGTTTTTT
>.|TRBJ1-4|few|TRBV6-2/TRBV6-3
CASSYDLSLATNEKLFF
TGTGCCAGCAGTTACGACTTGAGTTTGGCAACTAATGAAAAACTGTTTTTT
>TRBD1|TRBJ1-2|.|TRBV7-9
CASSSHLRGAGYGYTF
TGTGCCAGCAGCTCGCACCTCAGGGGGGCTGGGTATGGCTACACCTTC
>TRBD1|TRBJ2-6|.|TRBV11-3
CASSLVYGTGVSGANVLTF
TGTGCCAGCAGCTTAGTATACGGGACAGGGGTCTCTGGGGCCAACGTCCTGACTTTC
>TRBD2|TRBJ2-3|once|TRBV5-1
CASSQGLRATDTQYF
TGCGCCAGCAGTCAGGGACTACGCGCCACAGATACGCAGTATTTT
>.|TRBJ1-6|.|TRBV27
CASSFRSSYNSPLHF
TGTGCCAGCAGTTTCCGGAGCTCCTATAATTCACCCCTCCACTTT
>TRBD2|TRBJ2-2|.|TRBV7-8
CASSLLSGSNTGELFF
TGTGCCAGCAGCTTACTTAGCGGGAGTAACACCGGGGAGCTGTTTTTT
>TRBD1|TRBJ1-2|once|TRBV24-1
CATSDGQGAYGYTF
TGTGCCACCAGTGATGGACAGGGAGCCTATGGCTACACCTTC
>TRBD2|TRBJ2-5|.|TRBV7-2
CASRVTGLAGGQETQYF
TGTGCCAGCAGGGTAACGGGACTAGCGGGGGGACAAGAGACCCAGTACTTC
>TRBD2|TRBJ2-3|.|TRBV5-1
CASSWTGTSGRVGTDTQYF
TGCGCCAGCAGCTGGACCGGGACTAGCGGGAGGGTCGGCACAGATACGCAGTATTTT